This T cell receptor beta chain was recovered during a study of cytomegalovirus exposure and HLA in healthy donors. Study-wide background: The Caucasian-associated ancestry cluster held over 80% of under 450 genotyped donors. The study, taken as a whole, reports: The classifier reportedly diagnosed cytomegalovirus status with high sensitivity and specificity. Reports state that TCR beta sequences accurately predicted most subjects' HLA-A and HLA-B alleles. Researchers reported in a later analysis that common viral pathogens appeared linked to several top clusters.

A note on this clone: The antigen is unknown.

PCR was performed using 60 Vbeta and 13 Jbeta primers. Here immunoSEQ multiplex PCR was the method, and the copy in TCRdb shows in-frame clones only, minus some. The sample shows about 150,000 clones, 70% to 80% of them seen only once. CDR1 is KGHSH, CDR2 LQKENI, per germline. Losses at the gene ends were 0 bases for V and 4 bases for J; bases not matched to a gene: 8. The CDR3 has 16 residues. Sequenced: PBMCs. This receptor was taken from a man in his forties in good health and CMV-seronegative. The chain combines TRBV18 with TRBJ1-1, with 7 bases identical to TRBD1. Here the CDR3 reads CASSPPSLTGTTEAFF. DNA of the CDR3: TGTGCCAGCTCACCACCCTCCTTGACAGGGACCACTGAAGCTTTCTTT.